Here is one TCR beta chain with its context. Antigen unknown. These data come from a study of shared clonotypes between healthy human individuals. The study, taken as a whole, reports: Investigators expected sequencing depth to affect clonotype sharing among donors.

Measured with immunoSEQ multiplex PCR; TCRdb has only the in-frame clones, and not every one. This table holds around 480,000 clones, about 79% found once. CDR3 length: 15 residues. V was pared by 6 bases and J by 5 bases, with 19 bases between. CDR1 MDHEN and CDR2 SYDVKM come from the germline V gene. Sequenced: PBMCs. This receptor was obtained from a woman between 40 and 55 years old in good health. Some clones in this sample may be carry-over from other donors' samples. J is TRBJ2-5 and V is TRBV28; D is unclear. The CDR3: CASSAPTRTLETQYF. CDR3 DNA: TGTGCCAGCAGCGCCCCGACACGGACGCTGGAGACCCAGTACTTC.